This entry describes one T cell receptor (beta chain). V gave up 0 bases and J gave up 0 bases, with 6 bases separating them. Germline CDR1 and CDR2: MNHEY and SVGAGI. There are 15 residues in the CDR3. The authors' processing: Estimates of nucleated cell counts were drawn from the amplification of reference gene primers. TCRdb's table, derived via immunoSEQ multiplex PCR, lists solely in-frame clones and lacks some. The V and J calls and clone size are taken from that table; D and trimming were inferred from the DNA. The sample yields over 150,000 clones, about 85% seen once. These data belong to a study of blood T cell repertoires in COVID-19. Study details: The origin of the acute and convalescent COVID-19 samples was the United States, Italy and Spain.

This chain connects TRBV6-5 to TRBJ1-3; the D is unclear. The sequenced sample was peripheral blood. The TCR sequence derives from a woman aged 60-75 years with COVID-19, enrolled during active disease. The CDR3 nucleotides read TGTGCCAGCAGTTACTCCGGTGACTCTGGAAACACCATATATTTT. Its translation: CASSYSGDSGNTIYF.